These T cell receptor beta chains were read from a single sample in a study of blood T cell repertoires in COVID-19. The assay was immunoSEQ multiplex PCR, and TCRdb's table has in-frame clones only and misses some. The sample lists 200,000 to 250,000 clones, 75% to 85% occurring once. The sample consisted of peripheral blood. Receptors were obtained from a woman between 50 and 59 years old with acute or convalescent COVID-19. Each CDR3 is given with its conserved first and last residue. A D gene is named only where the DNA matches it firmly. Rows give clone size only sometimes, using once, few, many, or a class for an expanded clone.

D: TRBD2
size: -
V: TRBV5-4
J: TRBJ2-3
CDR3: CASRGGLAVTDTQYF
DNA: TGTGCCAGCAGGGGGGGACTAGCGGTAACAGATACGCAGTATTTT

D: TRBD2
size: -
V: TRBV5-1
J: TRBJ2-1
CDR3: CASSGASGGLHNEQFF
DNA: TGCGCCAGCTCGGGGGCTAGCGGGGGACTACACAATGAGCAGTTCTTC

D: -
size: -
V: TRBV7-3
J: TRBJ1-4
CDR3: CASSLTGGPNEKLFF
DNA: TGTGCCAGCAGCTTAACAGGCGGGCCTAATGAAAAACTGTTTTTT

D: TRBD2
size: few
V: TRBV23-1
J: TRBJ2-1
CDR3: CASSQSSSGRASRVQFF
DNA: TGCGCCAGCAGTCAATCAAGTAGCGGGAGGGCCTCGCGGGTGCAGTTCTTC

D: -
size: -
V: TRBV5-8
J: TRBJ1-4
CDR3: CASSFLRNEKLFF
DNA: TGTGCCAGCAGCTTTCTCCGGAATGAAAAACTGTTTTTT

D: -
size: -
V: TRBV5-1
J: TRBJ1-1
CDR3: CASSFGQGPTEAFF
DNA: TGCGCCAGCAGCTTCGGGCAGGGGCCCACTGAAGCTTTCTTT

D: -
size: -
V: TRBV21-1
J: TRBJ2-4
CDR3: CASSKDRNSVGIQYF
DNA: TGTGCCAGCAGCAAAGACAGGAACAGTGTGGGCATTCAGTACTTC

D: TRBD2
size: -
V: TRBV2
J: TRBJ2-5
CDR3: CASREGGLARETQYF
DNA: TGTGCCAGCAGGGAGGGCGGACTAGCCCGGGAGACCCAGTACTTC

D: TRBD1
size: -
V: TRBV18
J: TRBJ2-7
CDR3: CASSPPGGQGLYEQYF
DNA: TGTGCCAGCTCACCACCGGGGGGACAGGGCTTATACGAGCAGTACTTC

D: TRBD2
size: -
V: TRBV24-1
J: TRBJ2-1
CDR3: CATSDSRKRTSGGVLNEQFF
DNA: TGTGCCACCAGTGATTCCCGAAAAAGGACTAGCGGGGGGGTCTTGAATGAGCAGTTCTTC

D: -
size: -
V: TRBV20-1
J: TRBJ1-1
CDR3: CSASSDGMNTEAFF
DNA: TGCAGTGCTAGTAGCGACGGAATGAACACTGAAGCTTTCTTT

D: -
size: -
V: TRBV28
J: TRBJ1-2
CDR3: CASSLNRDGYGYTF
DNA: TGTGCCAGCAGCTTAAACAGGGATGGCTATGGCTACACCTTC

D: TRBD2
size: -
V: TRBV28
J: TRBJ2-4
CDR3: CASSLSIAGGLAKNIQYF
DNA: TGTGCCAGCAGTCTGTCTATCGCGGGGGGGCTGGCTAAAAACATTCAGTACTTC

D: -
size: -
V: TRBV11-2
J: TRBJ2-7
CDR3: CASSRNPQGWDGDEQYF
DNA: TGTGCCAGCAGCCGAAATCCACAGGGTTGGGATGGGGACGAGCAGTACTTC

D: TRBD2
size: once
V: TRBV11-2
J: TRBJ2-1
CDR3: CASSGGGLEQFF
DNA: TGTGCCAGCAGCGGGGGGGGACTAGAGCAGTTCTTC

D: TRBD2
size: -
V: TRBV5-1
J: TRBJ2-3
CDR3: CASSSASGGPKYF
DNA: TGCGCCAGCAGTTCGGCTAGCGGGGGCCCCAAGTATTTT

D: TRBD1
size: -
V: TRBV2
J: TRBJ1-4
CDR3: CASSKTGGLEKLFF
DNA: TGTGCCAGCAGTAAGACAGGGGGCCTTGAAAAACTGTTTTTT

D: -
size: -
V: TRBV5-4
J: TRBJ1-1
CDR3: CASSSPQDFTEAFF
DNA: TGTGCCAGCAGCTCCCCACAGGATTTCACTGAAGCTTTCTTT

D: TRBD1
size: -
V: TRBV6-5
J: TRBJ2-2
CDR3: CASKGGQGNTGELFF
DNA: TGTGCCAGCAAGGGGGGACAGGGGAACACCGGGGAGCTGTTTTTT

D: -
size: -
V: TRBV20-1
J: TRBJ1-1
CDR3: CSASLRDTEAFF
DNA: TGCAGTGCTAGTCTCAGGGACACTGAAGCTTTCTTT

D: -
size: few
V: TRBV12-3/TRBV12-4
J: TRBJ1-2
CDR3: CASSWAGATGYTF
DNA: TGTGCCAGCAGTTGGGCAGGGGCAACAGGCTACACCTTC

D: -
size: -
V: TRBV28
J: TRBJ2-7
CDR3: CASSRDYEQYF
DNA: TGTGCCAGCAGCAGGGACTACGAGCAGTACTTC

D: -
size: -
V: TRBV4-3
J: TRBJ1-2
CDR3: CASSPRQDSNYGYTF
DNA: TGCGCCAGCAGCCCGCGACAGGACTCTAACTATGGCTACACCTTC

D: -
size: -
V: TRBV11-2
J: TRBJ2-7
CDR3: CASSPAYEQYF
DNA: TGTGCCAGCAGCCCAGCCTACGAGCAGTACTTC

D: -
size: -
V: TRBV2
J: TRBJ2-5
CDR3: CASSGRAHQETQYF
DNA: TGTGCCAGCAGTGGTCGAGCGCACCAAGAGACCCAGTACTTC

D: -
size: -
V: TRBV19
J: TRBJ1-6
CDR3: CASSPTGFGNSPLHF
DNA: TGTGCCAGTAGTCCGACGGGGTTTGGGAATTCACCCCTCCACTTT

D: TRBD1
size: -
V: TRBV28
J: TRBJ1-5
CDR3: CASRYPGGGGGPQHF
DNA: TGTGCCAGCAGGTACCCAGGGGGCGGCGGTGGGCCCCAGCATTTT

D: -
size: once
V: TRBV27
J: TRBJ2-7
CDR3: CASSFSPYEQYF
DNA: TGTGCCAGCAGTTTCTCCCCTTACGAGCAGTACTTC

D: -
size: once
V: TRBV19
J: TRBJ2-1
CDR3: CASSITTGTYNEQFF
DNA: TGTGCCAGTAGTATAACGACAGGCACCTACAATGAGCAGTTCTTC

D: -
size: -
V: TRBV28
J: TRBJ1-2
CDR3: CASAARGWGGYTF
DNA: TGTGCCAGCGCCGCGAGGGGGTGGGGTGGCTACACCTTC

D: TRBD1
size: -
V: TRBV5-1
J: TRBJ2-5
CDR3: CASSLGQGAETQYF
DNA: TGCGCCAGCAGCTTGGGACAGGGGGCAGAGACCCAGTACTTC

D: TRBD1
size: -
V: TRBV19
J: TRBJ2-1
CDR3: CASSTGDPTYNEQFF
DNA: TGTGCCAGTAGCACAGGGGACCCCACCTACAATGAGCAGTTCTTC

D: -
size: -
V: TRBV6-5
J: TRBJ1-3
CDR3: CASRRTGTSGNTIYF
DNA: TGTGCCAGCAGACGAACAGGGACCTCTGGAAACACCATATATTTT

D: -
size: once
V: TRBV18
J: TRBJ1-1
CDR3: CASSQGSSGLNTEAFF
DNA: TGTGCCAGCTCACAAGGTTCTTCGGGGTTGAACACTGAAGCTTTCTTT

D: TRBD1
size: -
V: TRBV6-5
J: TRBJ1-1
CDR3: CASRDRDGGTEAFF
DNA: TGTGCCAGCAGAGACAGGGACGGCGGCACTGAAGCTTTCTTT

D: TRBD2
size: -
V: TRBV7-2
J: TRBJ2-1
CDR3: CASSYAGGHYNEQFF
DNA: TGTGCCAGCAGTTACGCGGGGGGTCACTACAATGAGCAGTTCTTC

D: TRBD1
size: -
V: TRBV3-1/TRBV3-2
J: TRBJ2-1
CDR3: CASSLLGQGDNEQFF
DNA: TGTGCCAGCAGCCTACTGGGACAGGGAGACAATGAGCAGTTCTTC

D: -
size: many
V: TRBV7-9
J: TRBJ2-1
CDR3: CASSLTSGVSAYNEQFF
DNA: TGTGCCAGCAGCTTAACTTCCGGGGTGTCCGCCTACAATGAGCAGTTCTTC

D: TRBD2
size: -
V: TRBV3-1/TRBV3-2
J: TRBJ2-6
CDR3: CASSQDMGGSGANVLTF
DNA: TGTGCCAGCAGCCAAGATATGGGAGGGTCTGGGGCCAACGTCCTGACTTTC

D: -
size: once
V: TRBV4-3
J: TRBJ2-1
CDR3: CASSQGFDSPNEQFF
DNA: TGCGCCAGCAGCCAAGGGTTCGACAGCCCAAATGAGCAGTTCTTC

D: -
size: -
V: TRBV27
J: TRBJ2-7
CDR3: CASSFEGSYEQYF
DNA: TGTGCCAGCAGTTTCGAGGGCTCCTACGAGCAGTACTTC

D: TRBD1
size: -
V: TRBV9
J: TRBJ1-1
CDR3: CASSPQSAGGGEAFF
DNA: TGTGCCAGCAGCCCCCAATCTGCAGGGGGCGGCGAAGCTTTCTTT

D: TRBD1
size: -
V: TRBV2
J: TRBJ1-5
CDR3: CATADRHNQPQHF
DNA: TGTGCCACCGCGGACAGGCACAATCAGCCCCAGCATTTT

D: -
size: many
V: TRBV6-2/TRBV6-3
J: TRBJ1-1
CDR3: CASSGWTSNTEAFF
DNA: TGTGCCAGCAGTGGGTGGACAAGTAACACTGAAGCTTTCTTT

D: TRBD2
size: once
V: TRBV28
J: TRBJ2-3
CDR3: CAGSSGLADTQYF
DNA: TGTGCCGGGAGTAGCGGGCTGGCAGATACGCAGTATTTT

D: -
size: -
V: TRBV2
J: TRBJ1-5
CDR3: CASRPDTYSNQPQHF
DNA: TGTGCCAGCAGGCCAGACACCTATAGCAATCAGCCCCAGCATTTT

D: -
size: -
V: TRBV7-2
J: TRBJ1-3
CDR3: CASSLVGGPNSGNTIYF
DNA: TGTGCCAGCAGCTTAGTTGGGGGCCCGAACTCTGGAAACACCATATATTTT

D: -
size: -
V: TRBV9
J: TRBJ1-2
CDR3: CASSVGTDSYGYTF
DNA: TGTGCCAGCAGCGTAGGGACAGACTCCTATGGCTACACCTTC